The 10 T cell receptor beta chains in this list originate from one sample, sequenced in a study of cytomegalovirus exposure and HLA in healthy donors. Researchers ran the PCR with 60 Vbeta and 13 Jbeta primers. Produced via immunoSEQ multiplex PCR; TCRdb's table is partial and in-frame only. Across about 120,000 clones, the top ten clones capture approximately 6.8% of the sample. The material sequenced was PBMCs. These receptors originate from a man between 40 and 49 years old in good health and CMV-seropositive.

The rearrangement joins TRBV2 to TRBJ2-7; TRBD2 aligns across 14 bases. This CDR3 spans 15 amino acids. Germline V gives CDR1 SNHLY, CDR2 FYNNEI. V was clipped by 6 bases and J by 0 bases; unmatched bases: 1. The CDR3 here is CASSGLAGGSYEQYF. CDR3 DNA: TGTGCCAGCAGCGGACTAGCGGGAGGCTCCTACGAGCAGTACTTC.

The genes are TRBV2 and TRBJ2-5; D not resolved. CDR1 and CDR2 (germline): SNHLY, FYNNEI. V was cut by 11 bases and J by 5 bases, with 18 bases left in between. This CDR3 is 13 amino acids long. CDR3 in DNA: TGTGCCCTAGTGAAGAGTAGATCTGAGACCCAGTACTTC. Amino acids: CALVKSRSETQYF.

This rearrangement joins TRBV27 to TRBJ2-7; 9 nucleotides align to TRBD2. Germline CDR1 is MNHEY and CDR2 is SMNVEV (reference sequence). The CDR3 is 14 amino acids. V gave up 2 bases and J gave up 3 bases; unmatched junction bases: 2. DNA of the CDR3: TGTGCCAGCAGTTTAACTAGCGGGCTCTACGAGCAGTACTTC. Its protein product is CASSLTSGLYEQYF.

The chain uses TRBV18 and TRBJ2-6; 8 bases line up with TRBD1. This CDR3 is 18 amino acids long. V shed 5 bases, J shed 4 bases, and the junction held 13 bases outside the gene matches. Germline values: CDR1 KGHSH, CDR2 LQKENI. The DNA of the CDR3 is TGTGCCAGCTCAGGACTGGGGCAGGGGGCGCAGGGGGCCAACGTCCTGACTTTC. Protein: CASSGLGQGAQGANVLTF.

This chain uses TRBV2 with TRBJ2-5; 9 positions agree with TRBD1. V shed 6 bases, J shed 5 bases, and the junction held 4 bases outside the gene matches. This CDR3 comprises 13 residues. From germline, CDR1 is SNHLY and CDR2 FYNNEI. DNA of the CDR3: TGTGCCAGCAGGCCCACAGGGGGCGAGACCCAGTACTTC. It codes for CASRPTGGETQYF.

The rearrangement uses TRBV28 and TRBJ2-3; the D is unclear. Trimming shortened V by 4 bases and J by 6 bases, and 8 bases separated the two germline ends. CDR1 and CDR2 from the germline V gene are MDHEN and SYDVKM. This CDR3 is 12 amino acids long. The CDR3 loop reads CASSSGVDTQYF. The CDR3 DNA is TGTGCCAGCAGTTCCGGAGTTGATACGCAGTATTTT.

V is TRBV6-1 and J is TRBJ2-3, with 10 bases fitting TRBD2. Germline lookup yields CDR1 MNHNS and CDR2 SASEGT. The V and J ends lost 2 bases and 2 bases, in that order; junction bases with no gene match: 1. This CDR3 has 15 amino acids. As DNA, the CDR3 is TGTGCCAGCAGTGAACTAGCGGGAGCCACAGATACGCAGTATTTT. It is translated as CASSELAGATDTQYF.

The rearrangement joins TRBV5-1 to TRBJ2-2; 7 bases match TRBD2. Germline values: CDR1 SGHRS, CDR2 YFSETQ. The CDR3 contains 15 residues. V lost 0 bases and J lost 6; bases outside the gene matches: 5. The CDR3 DNA is TGCGCCAGCAGCTTGGATGACAGCGGGGCCGGGGAGCTGTTTTTT. This translates into CASSLDDSGAGELFF.

This rearrangement joins TRBV6-6 to TRBJ1-6, with D uncertain. V gave up 5 bases and J gave up 10 bases, with 15 bases separating them. This CDR3 contains 14 residues. Germline V gives CDR1 MNHNY, CDR2 SVGAGI (reference sequence). The CDR3 coding sequence is TGTGCCAGCAGTGATACCGAGCCATGGTCACCCCTCCACTTT. As protein: CASSDTEPWSPLHF.

CDR3 DNA: TGTGCCAGTAGTATAGATGCCGGGGGCACTGAAGCTTTCTTT. It yields the protein CASSIDAGGTEAFF. J is TRBJ1-1 and V is TRBV19; D may be TRBD1 (5 bases). Between the trimmed V and J ends, which lost 0 bases and 4 bases, there was a span of 9 bases. The CDR3 is 14 amino acids. Germline V gene lookup returns CDR1 LNHDA and CDR2 SQIVND (reference sequence). Drawing the rest from reference TRBV19 and TRBJ1-1, the complete variable domain is DGGITQSPKYLFRKEGQNVTLSCEQNLNHDAMYWYRQDPGQGLRLIYYSQIVNDFQKGDIAEGYSVSREKKESFPLTVTSAQKNPTAFYLCASSIDAGGTEAFFGQGTRLTVV.